This TCR beta chain originates from a study of blood T cell repertoires in COVID-19. In its sample, this clone was seen a few times. TCRdb's table, derived via immunoSEQ multiplex PCR, lists solely in-frame clones and lacks some. Counted here are around 320,000 clones, around nine tenths occurring once; the ten biggest clones make up under 3%. With V trimmed by 2 bases and J by 8 bases, 3 bases remained unmatched. Germline CDR1 MGHRA, CDR2 YSYEKL. The CDR3 is 15 residues long. What was sequenced was PBMCs or T cells enriched from blood (not recorded which). The source is a woman aged 50 to 65 who had been exposed to COVID-19. The J gene is TRBJ1-4, the V gene TRBV4-1, with 12 bases that match TRBD1. CDR3 residues: CASSQTGTGGEKLFF. CDR3 coding DNA: TGCGCCAGCAGCCAAACCGGGACAGGGGGCGAAAAACTGTTTTTT.